Below are 5 T cell receptor beta chains sequenced from a single sample in a study of control samples from healthy donors and cancer patients (dated by TCRdb to 2019 to 2021). Libraries were built with the immunoSEQ multiplex PCR assay. The source is immuneACCESS, and TCRdb retained only in-frame sequences with V and J called. Part of the clones is not carried over; for the studies checked, unresolved V genes explain less than half of this, and the remainder is unexplained. This sample gives roughly 40,000 clones in total; 90% to 95% of them show up just once. The top ten clonotypes cover more than 3% of the sample. Sequences were obtained from blood. The receptors stem from a woman in her 50s in good health.

The count of this clone is one. The chain recombines TRBV5-8 with TRBJ1-4; D is possibly TRBD1 (6 bases). This CDR3 is built from 15 residues. Trimming removed 1 base at V and 7 bases at J, with 14 bases between. Germline CDR1 SGHTS, CDR2 YDEGEE. CDR3 sequence: CASSLRQGTGEKLFF. The CDR3 DNA sequence: TGTGCCAGCAGCTTGCGTCAGGGGACGGGTGAAAAACTGTTTTTT.

The J gene is TRBJ1-2, the V gene TRBV5-1; TRBD1 agrees at 9 bases. The junction had 10 bases not matched to a gene; V was cut back by 5 bases and J by 8 bases. This CDR3 is 14 amino acids long. CDR1 and CDR2 (germline): SGHRS, YFSETQ. The CDR3 region is CASRNPGQGKGYTF. The CDR3 coding sequence is TGCGCCAGCAGAAACCCGGGACAGGGAAAAGGCTACACCTTC.

The V gene is TRBV7-2, the J gene TRBJ2-1, with 10 bases that match TRBD2. Germline CDR1 and CDR2: SGHTA and FQGNSA. The CDR3 runs 15 residues. V shed 7 bases, J shed 6 bases, and the junction held 9 bases outside the gene matches. Here the CDR3 reads CASTLSGGLTNEQFF. CDR3 coding DNA: TGTGCCAGCACCCTTAGCGGGGGGCTCACCAATGAGCAGTTCTTC.

V is TRBV25-1 and J is TRBJ1-2; D gene ambiguous. V lost 9 bases, J lost 5 bases, and 16 bases lay in between. The CDR3 runs 13 residues. Germline V gene sequence: CDR1 MGHDK, CDR2 SYGVNS. CDR3 loop: CASCRGPGYGYTF. The CDR3 DNA is TGTGCCAGTTGTCGTGGCCCCGGGTATGGCTACACCTTC.

V usage is TRBV5-1 and J usage is TRBJ1-1; perhaps TRBD1 as D (6 bases). CDR1 and CDR2 (germline): SGHRS, YFSETQ. V dropped 0 bases and J dropped 1 base, with 19 bases sitting between them. This CDR3 is 18 amino acids long. The CDR3 DNA reads as TGCGCCAGCAGCTTGGGACATTACAGGGCCGTGGGGAACACTGAAGCTTTCTTT. It is translated as CASSLGHYRAVGNTEAFF.